A single sample gave rise to the 9 T cell receptor beta chains below, sequenced in a study of persistence of HIV-infected CD4 T cells. Sequencing used immunoSEQ version 4 in survey mode. Only in-frame clones appear in the TCRdb table, and some are missing; sequencing was by immunoSEQ multiplex PCR. This sample carries tens of thousands of clones, more than 75% of them seen once, and the ten largest clones take around 14%. The stimulus was an HIV-1 Gag 15-mer peptide pool, about 1 ug/peptide/mL. CD40L-negative CD69-negative CD45RO-high memory CD4+ T cells were sorted as populations depleted of antigen-responding cells. Their antigen targets remain unknown. The material was CD4+ T cells sorted from PBMCs after approximately 20-hour stimulation, obtained from a patient who received antiretroviral therapy. The source is an adult man with HIV who was CMV-seropositive.

The chain is built from TRBV7-2 and TRBJ2-7; 11 positions match TRBD2. The length of the CDR3 is 20 residues. Unmatched junction bases numbered 15, after V lost 0 bases and J lost 2 bases. Per the germline V gene, CDR1 is SGHTA and CDR2 is FQGNSA. CDR3 in amino acids: CASSLAVTSGSSIIAYEQYF. DNA of the CDR3: TGTGCCAGCAGCTTAGCGGTCACTAGCGGGAGCTCTATAATAGCCTACGAGCAGTACTTC.

The rearrangement joins TRBV20-1 to TRBJ2-7; D is unresolved. The germline gives CDR1 DFQATT, CDR2 SNEGSKA (reference sequence). This CDR3 has 11 amino acids. The V gene lost 7 bases and the J gene lost 1 base, with 8 bases spanning the gap. CDR3 nucleotide sequence: TGCAGTGTCAGGAGATCCTACGAGCAGTACTTC. Residues: CSVRRSYEQYF.

The CDR3 coding sequence is TGTGCCACCAGTGGTAAGGGAGTTACCGGGGAGCTGTTTTTT. Its protein is CATSGKGVTGELFF. The rearrangement links TRBV24-1 to TRBJ2-2, with D possibly being TRBD2 (5 bases). Germline V gene sequence: CDR1 KGHDR, CDR2 SFDVKD. V was clipped by 5 bases and J by 5 bases, with 11 bases between them. The length of the CDR3 is 14 residues.

The chain joins TRBV19 to TRBJ2-2; D not certain. Trimming took off 6 bases at V and 1 base at J, with 9 bases between the two ends. This CDR3 has 14 amino acids. Germline CDR1 reads LNHDA; CDR2 reads SQIVND (reference sequence). CDR3 nucleotide sequence: TGTGCCAGTAGACGGGTTTGGAACACCGGGGAGCTGTTTTTT. The encoded protein is CASRRVWNTGELFF.

V usage is TRBV5-1 and J usage is TRBJ2-7; 8 bases match TRBD1. The V and J ends lost 1 base and 1 base, in that order; junction bases with no gene match: 4. Germline loops: CDR1 SGHRS, CDR2 YFSETQ. This CDR3 is 15 amino acids long. CDR3 DNA sequence: TGCGCCAGCAGCTTGAAAGGACAGGGTTCCTACGAGCAGTACTTC. Translation: CASSLKGQGSYEQYF. Drawing the rest from reference TRBV5-1 and TRBJ2-7, the complete variable domain is KAGVTQTPRYLIKTRGQQVTLSCSPISGHRSVSWYQQTPGQGLQFLFEYFSETQRNKGNFPGRFSGRQFSNSRSEMNVSTLELGDSALYLCASSLKGQGSYEQYFGPGTRLTVT.

This clone was detected only once. V and J are TRBV4-3 and TRBJ1-4; no reliable D call. Germline CDR1 is LGHNA and CDR2 is YSLEER. V was cut by 0 bases and J by 0 bases, with 5 bases left in between. The CDR3 is made up of 15 amino acids. The CDR3 here is CASSQDQATNEKLFF. The CDR3 DNA reads TGCGCCAGCAGCCAAGATCAAGCAACTAATGAAAAACTGTTTTTT.

The rearrangement joins TRBV6-5 to TRBJ1-5; TRBD1 aligns across 7 bases. J lost 4 bases, V lost 10 bases, and 13 bases had no gene match. From germline, CDR1 is MNHEY and CDR2 SVGAGI. The CDR3 extends over 15 amino acids. CDR3 sequence: CATLSDRAFNQPQHF. In DNA, the CDR3 is TGTGCCACCCTTTCTGACAGGGCTTTTAATCAGCCCCAGCATTTT.

The J gene is TRBJ2-1, the V gene TRBV7-2; 11 bases map to TRBD1. The germline CDR1 and CDR2 sequences are SGHTA and FQGNSA. The CDR3 consists of 15 residues. V trimming: 5 bases; J trimming: 13 bases; junction bases outside the gene matches: 13. For the CDR3, the DNA is TGTGCCAGCAGCGGACAGGGGGCTGGCACAATGAACCAGTTCTTC. Its translation is CASSGQGAGTMNQFF.

The chain is built from TRBV7-2 and TRBJ2-2; D remains unclear. V lost 4 bases to trimming and J lost 4 bases, with 7 bases between them. CDR1 is SGHTA, CDR2 FQGNSA, per germline. The CDR3 totals 13 residues. CDR3 region: CASSSGRTGELFF. The CDR3, as DNA: TGTGCCAGCAGCTCAGGACGCACCGGGGAGCTGTTTTTT.